This TCR beta chain emerged from a study of blood T cell repertoires in COVID-19. Study-level background: In each case, the material was cDNA or gDNA derived from T cells, B-cell-depleted T cells, or PBMCs.

Unmatched junction bases numbered 10, after V lost 4 bases and J lost 0 bases. The germline V gene has CDR1 SGHNT and CDR2 YYREEE (reference sequence). The CDR3 sequence is 18 residues long. Using immunoSEQ multiplex PCR, the repertoire was profiled, and TCRdb retains in-frame clones only, with some absent. Counted here are a few hundred thousand clones, about 88% occurring once; the ten biggest clones make up about 1.1%. The J gene is TRBJ2-1, the V gene TRBV5-4; 10 bases fit TRBD2. The receptor comes from a woman aged 18-29 years who had recovered from COVID-19. Sequenced material: PBMCs or T cells enriched from blood (not recorded which). The CDR3 DNA reads as TGTGCCAGCAGCCCGGAGCGGGGGGGCCTGGGCTCCTACAATGAGCAGTTCTTC. Amino acid sequence: CASSPERGGLGSYNEQFF.